The present T cell receptor beta chain was sequenced within a study of PD-1 blockade in classical Hodgkin lymphoma. Study results and caveats: A significant rise in TCR diversity was seen by C4D1 for CD4+ cells but not for CD8+ cells. Newly diagnosed patients were reported to exhibit reduced baseline TCR diversity relative to healthy donors.

Remarks on this clone: Antigen: not known.

TCRdb keeps only in-frame clones here, not all; method: immunoSEQ multiplex PCR. The sample carries 43,000 or so clones, approximately 70% recorded once. Patients all relapsed after autologous stem cell transplantation, and there was variation in brentuximab vedotin exposure. The sequence came from a human donor with classical Hodgkin lymphoma. This specimen consisted of peripheral blood mononuclear cells (PBMCs), obtained at baseline.

The CDR3 nucleotides are TGTGCCAGCAGCTTAGATCCGGGACAGGGTAGCCACGGGGAGCTGTTTTTT. This encodes CASSLDPGQGSHGELFF. The gene calls are TRBV7-9 and TRBJ2-2; 9 positions agree with TRBD1. V was pared by 1 base and J by 7 bases, with 10 bases of the junction left unmatched. This CDR3 contains 17 residues. CDR1 and CDR2 from the germline V gene are SEHNR and FQNEAQ (reference sequence).